The 25 T cell receptor beta chains listed next were all sequenced from one sample in a study of blood T cell repertoires in COVID-19. Method: immunoSEQ multiplex PCR; TCRdb's copy keeps in-frame clones and lacks some. Of about 6,000 clones detected, just under 75% appear once; the ten largest clones hold over 13%. The sample consisted of peripheral blood. The receptor source for this set is a man in his 60s with acute or convalescent COVID-19.

This clone appeared a single time. This rearrangement joins TRBV3-1 (or the pseudogene TRBV3-2) to TRBJ2-3; D gene unclear. Trimming took 1 base from V and 2 from J, leaving 4 bases between them. The germline V gene encodes CDR1 LGHDT and CDR2 YNNKEL (reference sequence). The CDR3 is made up of 13 amino acids. CDR3 nucleotides: TGTGCCAGCAGCCAAGCCAACACAGATACGCAGTATTTT. This codes for CASSQANTDTQYF.

This rearrangement joins TRBV5-6 to TRBJ2-7; D might be TRBD1 (5 bases). Trimming pared 1 base from V and 2 bases from J, leaving 10 bases between. The length of the CDR3 is 14 residues. From germline, CDR1 is SGHDT and CDR2 YYEEEE. CDR3 sequence: CASSLQGSTYEQYF. The CDR3 coding sequence is TGTGCCAGCAGCTTGCAGGGATCCACCTACGAGCAGTACTTC.

This clone appeared a few times. The V gene is TRBV27, the J gene TRBJ2-3, with D perhaps TRBD1 (5 bases). Germline CDR1 and CDR2: MNHEY and SMNVEV (reference sequence). The CDR3 loop spans 15 amino acids. Trimming pared 2 bases from V and 0 bases from J, leaving 9 bases between. CDR3 region: CASSLRGQSTDTQYF. The CDR3 bases are TGTGCCAGCAGTTTAAGGGGCCAGAGCACAGATACGCAGTATTTT.

V gene TRBV19 combines with J gene TRBJ1-1; D unresolved. Per the germline V gene, CDR1 is LNHDA and CDR2 is SQIVND (reference sequence). The CDR3 loop spans 14 amino acids. V lost 6 bases and J 8 bases, leaving 19 bases between the germline ends. CDR3 in amino acids: CASSGTWASLEAFF. CDR3 nucleotide sequence: TGTGCCAGTAGCGGAACGTGGGCCTCGCTAGAAGCTTTCTTT.

V gene TRBV4-3 combines with J gene TRBJ2-1; 12 bases are a match to TRBD2. V shed 0 bases and J 8 bases; nucleotides not matched to a gene: 8. CDR1 is LGHNA and CDR2 is YSLEER in the germline V gene. This CDR3 comprises 17 residues. The chain's CDR3 is CASSQELTSGSRDEQFF. CDR3 DNA sequence: TGCGCCAGCAGCCAAGAATTGACTAGCGGGAGTCGGGATGAGCAGTTCTTC.

In its sample, this clone was seen a few times. V usage is TRBV5-1 and J usage is TRBJ1-1; TRBD1 aligns across 8 bases. J gave up 1 base and V 4 bases, and 3 bases lay outside the gene matches. The CDR3 contains 14 residues. CDR1 is SGHRS and CDR2 is YFSETQ in the germline V gene. The CDR3 bases are TGCGCCAGCAGCCCGGGACAGGCGAACACTGAAGCTTTCTTT. It yields the protein CASSPGQANTEAFF.

The chain combines TRBV6-1 with TRBJ1-2; no clear D gene. V was trimmed by 2 bases and J by 4 bases, leaving 14 bases between them. Germline V lookup: CDR1 MNHNS, CDR2 SASEGT. This CDR3 is 15 amino acids long. The CDR3 nucleotides read TGTGCCAGCAGTGAACTTGGACGGCGGGGCTATGGCTACACCTTC. As protein: CASSELGRRGYGYTF.

This clone was found once. V and J are TRBV2 and TRBJ2-7; 7 positions agree with TRBD1. The V gene end was trimmed by 8 bases and the J gene end by 7 bases; junction bases not matched to a gene: 17. Germline lookup yields CDR1 SNHLY and CDR2 FYNNEI. The CDR3 covers 15 residues. The CDR3 loop reads CASLQEGGRTWEQYF. The CDR3, as DNA: TGTGCCAGCCTACAAGAAGGGGGCCGAACGTGGGAGCAGTACTTC.

This clone was seen a handful of times. The chain carries TRBV4-2 and TRBJ2-2; TRBD1 matches at 7 bases. Germline V CDR1 and CDR2: LGHNA, YNFKEQ. The CDR3 length is 16 residues. The ends lost 1 base at V and 6 bases at J; junction bases unmatched: 8. CDR3 in amino acids: CASSQVRQGVSGELFF. Here the CDR3 DNA reads TGTGCCAGCAGCCAAGTTCGGCAGGGGGTGTCCGGGGAGCTGTTTTTT.

The chain joins TRBV7-9 to TRBJ1-1; 7 nucleotides agree with TRBD1. The V gene end was trimmed by 1 base and the J gene end by 7 bases; junction bases not matched to a gene: 3. This CDR3 has 13 amino acids. Per the germline V gene, CDR1 is SEHNR and CDR2 is FQNEAQ (reference sequence). The CDR3 nucleotides are TGTGCCAGCAGCTTAGGGCAGGGGGTTGAAGCTTTCTTT. Its protein product is CASSLGQGVEAFF.

The chain is built from TRBV2 and TRBJ2-7; 9 nucleotides match TRBD1. Per germline, CDR1 SNHLY and CDR2 FYNNEI. V trimming: 7 bases; J trimming: 1 base; junction bases outside the gene matches: 8. This CDR3 has 15 residues. CDR3 sequence reads: CASKQQGAASYEQYF. The CDR3 DNA follows: TGTGCCAGCAAACAACAGGGGGCAGCATCCTACGAGCAGTACTTC.

The V call is TRBV7-9, the J call TRBJ1-2; 8 nucleotides match TRBD1. CDR1 SEHNR and CDR2 FQNEAQ come from the germline V gene (reference sequence). CDR3 length equals 14 residues. V dropped 5 bases and J dropped 7; count of bases not matched to a gene: 9. This chain's CDR3 is CASSLRTGTRGYTF. The CDR3, as DNA: TGTGCCAGCAGCCTACGGACAGGGACTCGTGGCTACACCTTC.

The chain combines TRBV19 with TRBJ1-2; TRBD1 might be the D (5 bases). There are 14 residues in the CDR3. V lost 2 bases and J lost 5, with 12 bases in between. Germline assignment: CDR1 LNHDA and CDR2 SQIVND (reference sequence). This CDR3 is CASSITTGGYGYTF. The CDR3 DNA follows: TGTGCCAGTAGTATAACCACCGGGGGGTATGGCTACACCTTC.

The rearrangement uses TRBV7-9 and TRBJ1-2, with D perhaps matching TRBD1 (6 bases). V was pared by 4 bases and J by 4 bases, with 13 bases between. Per germline, CDR1 SEHNR and CDR2 FQNEAQ (reference sequence). The CDR3 has 14 amino acids. CDR3 loop: CASSSHRDVYGYTF. CDR3 bases: TGTGCCAGCAGCTCTCACAGGGATGTCTATGGCTACACCTTC. Supplemented by reference TRBV7-9 and TRBJ1-2, the full variable domain reads DTGVSQNPRHKITKRGQNVTFRCDPISEHNRLYWYRQTLGQGPEFLTYFQNEAQLEKSRLLSDRFSAERPKGSFSTLEIQRTEQGDSAMYLCASSSHRDVYGYTFGSGTRLTVV.

This clone was recorded once. The chain couples TRBV19 to TRBJ1-1, with 9 nucleotides matching TRBD1. The J segment lost 4 bases and the V segment lost 4 bases, leaving 7 bases of the junction unmatched. From germline, CDR1 is LNHDA and CDR2 SQIVND (reference sequence). The CDR3 runs 15 residues. The CDR3 spells CASSRLTGGRTEAFF. The DNA of the CDR3 is TGTGCCAGTAGTAGGCTGACAGGGGGTCGCACTGAAGCTTTCTTT.

In this sample, this clone turned up a few times. The chain links TRBV27 to TRBJ2-1; TRBD2 aligns across 11 bases. The CDR3 sequence is 15 residues long. Losses at the gene ends were 5 bases for V and 6 bases for J; bases not matched to a gene: 6. From germline, CDR1 is MNHEY and CDR2 SMNVEV (reference sequence). The CDR3 coding sequence is TGTGCCAGCAGTCAAACTAGCGGGGGTGCCAATGAGCAGTTCTTC. Amino acid sequence: CASSQTSGGANEQFF.

The gene calls are TRBV6-5 and TRBJ1-4; no definite D call. CDR3 size: 13 residues. The germline V gene encodes CDR1 MNHEY and CDR2 SVGAGI. V lost 2 bases and J lost 4, with 5 bases in between. This CDR3 is CASSYRVNEKLFF. CDR3 in DNA: TGTGCCAGCAGTTACCGTGTTAATGAAAAACTGTTTTTT.

The rearrangement joins TRBV3-1 (or the pseudogene TRBV3-2) to TRBJ2-1; possibly TRBD2 for D (5 bases). The CDR3 length is 14 residues. Germline CDR1 LGHDT, CDR2 YNNKEL (reference sequence). Trimming shortened V by 0 bases and J by 6 bases, and 9 bases separated the two germline ends. CDR3 in DNA: TGTGCCAGCAGCCAAGATAAAACTAGCAATGAGCAGTTCTTC. Its protein is CASSQDKTSNEQFF.

The V call is TRBV9, the J call TRBJ2-5; TRBD2 aligns across 7 bases. The CDR3 has 14 residues. The germline gives CDR1 SGDLS, CDR2 YYNGEE. V lost 5 bases, J lost 5 bases, and 9 bases stayed unmatched. CDR3 sequence reads: CASSPGGTQETQYF. CDR3 nucleotides: TGTGCCAGCAGTCCCGGGGGGACCCAGGAGACCCAGTACTTC. Based on the CDR3 plus reference TRBV9 and TRBJ2-5, the full variable domain is DSGVTQTPKHLITATGQRVTLRCSPRSGDLSVYWYQQSLDQGLQFLIQYYNGEERAKGNILERFSAQQFPDLHSELNLSSLELGDSALYFCASSPGGTQETQYFGPGTRLLVL.

The chain carries TRBV6-2 or TRBV6-3 and TRBJ2-5; 8 nucleotides line up with TRBD2. The germline CDR1 and CDR2 sequences are MNHEY and SVGEGT. Germline trimming cut 3 bases from V and 1 base from J; bases unmatched to any gene: 7. The CDR3 consists of 16 residues. CDR3 protein: CASSYERELGQETQYF. The DNA of the CDR3 is TGTGCCAGCAGTTATGAGCGGGAGCTGGGCCAAGAGACCCAGTACTTC.

V and J are TRBV18 and TRBJ1-5, with unresolved D. The CDR3 extends over 13 amino acids. V lost 5 bases to trimming and J lost 1 base, with 6 bases between them. CDR1 and CDR2 from the germline V gene are KGHSH and LQKENI. The CDR3 nucleotides are TGTGCCAGCTCAAGCGACAGCAATCAGCCCCAGCATTTT. Translated, it gives CASSSDSNQPQHF.

This clone was picked up a small number of times. This chain joins TRBV3-1 (or the pseudogene TRBV3-2) and TRBJ1-2, with D hard to call. Germline V gene data show CDR1 as LGHDT and CDR2 as YNNKEL (reference sequence). V was shortened by 5 bases and J by 4 bases, with 17 bases between the two germline ends. The CDR3 runs 15 residues. CDR3 coding DNA: TGTGCCAGCAGCAAACGGACCACCAGCGGCTATGGCTACACCTTC. Amino acids: CASSKRTTSGYGYTF.

The chain combines TRBV3-1 (or the pseudogene TRBV3-2) with TRBJ1-1; no clear D gene. Trimming took 2 bases from V and 2 from J, leaving 12 bases between them. This CDR3 contains 15 residues. Germline CDR1 reads LGHDT; CDR2 reads YNNKEL (reference sequence). The CDR3, as DNA: TGTGCCAGCAGCCAATATGCAAACTCTAACACTGAAGCTTTCTTT. Residues: CASSQYANSNTEAFF.

This clone was detected only a few times. The CDR3 sequence: CASRVGSTEAFF. As DNA, the CDR3 is TGTGCCAGTAGGGTTGGTAGCACTGAAGCTTTCTTT. The J gene is TRBJ1-1, the V gene TRBV19, with no clear D. The germline V and J ends were trimmed by 6 bases and 4 bases, with 9 bases remaining between them. The CDR3 length is 12 residues. Germline V gene sequence: CDR1 LNHDA, CDR2 SQIVND (reference sequence).

The CDR3 reads CASSPGLAGGVGEQYF. CDR3 sequence (DNA): TGTGCCAGCAGCCCGGGACTAGCGGGAGGAGTTGGGGAGCAGTACTTC. The chain carries TRBV7-2 and TRBJ2-7; TRBD2 aligns across 15 bases. With V trimmed by 5 bases and J by 7 bases, 9 bases remained unmatched. The CDR3 loop spans 16 amino acids. Germline lookup yields CDR1 SGHTA and CDR2 FQGNSA.